This TCR beta chain originates from a study of vaccination and CD4 T cells after COVID-19. On the study more broadly: Several convalescent cases were mild and one was severe, and all had been SARS-CoV-2 positive by nasal swab PCR.

Germline V gene sequence: CDR1 SGHNT, CDR2 YYREEE (reference sequence). V dropped 0 bases and J dropped 7 bases, with 14 bases sitting between them. The CDR3 loop spans 15 amino acids. The Oncomine TCR Beta short-read assay sequenced DNA from cultured CD4+ T cells. In TCRdb, the PCR reads were re-called with MiXCR into one record per CDR3 protein. This table holds under 25,000 distinct CDR3 sequences, approximately 44% found once. Note on this clonotype: The target antigen is unknown.

Treatment described: roughly 11-day PBMC culture with coronavirus spike peptide pools or control peptides (ViraFEST assay). The V call is TRBV5-4, the J call TRBJ2-1, with a tentative D call TRBD2 (5 bases). The sample was CD4+ T cells from blood, cultured in vitro, taken after SARS-CoV-2 vaccination. The TCR comes from a human donor who had recovered from COVID-19. In nucleotides, the CDR3 is TGTGCCAGCAGCTTGGGCGCGGGTCCTGGGAATGAGCAGTTCTTC. It specifies CASSLGAGPGNEQFF.